This T cell receptor delta chain emerged from a study of Vδ1+ human thymocytes. This clone was counted only a few times. Its matching antigen is unknown. This CDR3 has 21 residues. Germline CDR1 reads TSWWSYY; CDR2 reads QGS. J lost 2 bases, V lost 1 base, and 19 bases had no gene match. Extracted RNA was reverse transcribed into cDNA. Pooled V-gene forward primers with one constant-region reverse primer generated the CDR3 amplicons by multiplex PCR. TCRdb made new clone calls on the multiplex PCR reads using CATT. Among 45,000 to 75,000 delta-chain clones listed, more than 12% were seen once. Alphabeta T cells were depleted, then CD3+ Vdelta1+ Vdelta2- thymocytes were FACS-sorted. Vdelta1+ thymocyte sorts reached between about 97% and 99.6% purity. Whole-study results and caveats: TRG sequences recurred across donors, whereas TRD sequences stayed essentially private. Despite high sort purity, approximately 20% of thymic T cell receptor delta sequences were Vdelta2. Thymic TRG and TRD repertoires appeared highly polyclonal.

V and J are TRDV1 and TRDJ1; 10 bases are a match to TRDD3. The sample consisted of Vdelta1+ gamma-delta thymocytes from the thymus. The subset was: FACS-sorted CD3+ TCRalphabeta- TCRVdelta1+ TCRVdelta2- thymocytes. This clonotype originated in a girl under three years old who had congenital heart surgery. CDR3 region: CALGEPSFPGDTGSRTDKLIF. CDR3 nucleotides: TGTGCTCTTGGGGAACCCTCCTTCCCGGGGGATACGGGGAGCCGGACCGATAAACTCATCTTT.